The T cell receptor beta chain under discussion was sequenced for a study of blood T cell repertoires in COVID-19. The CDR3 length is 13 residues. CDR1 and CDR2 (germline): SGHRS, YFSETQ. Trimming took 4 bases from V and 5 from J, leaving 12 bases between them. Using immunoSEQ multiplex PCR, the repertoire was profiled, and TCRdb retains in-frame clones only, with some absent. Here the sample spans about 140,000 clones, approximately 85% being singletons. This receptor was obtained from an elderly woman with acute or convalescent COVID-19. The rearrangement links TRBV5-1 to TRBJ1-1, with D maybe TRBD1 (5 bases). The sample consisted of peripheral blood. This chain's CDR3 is CASSRPEGTEAFF. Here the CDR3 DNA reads TGCGCCAGCAGCCGTCCGGAGGGGACTGAAGCTTTCTTT.